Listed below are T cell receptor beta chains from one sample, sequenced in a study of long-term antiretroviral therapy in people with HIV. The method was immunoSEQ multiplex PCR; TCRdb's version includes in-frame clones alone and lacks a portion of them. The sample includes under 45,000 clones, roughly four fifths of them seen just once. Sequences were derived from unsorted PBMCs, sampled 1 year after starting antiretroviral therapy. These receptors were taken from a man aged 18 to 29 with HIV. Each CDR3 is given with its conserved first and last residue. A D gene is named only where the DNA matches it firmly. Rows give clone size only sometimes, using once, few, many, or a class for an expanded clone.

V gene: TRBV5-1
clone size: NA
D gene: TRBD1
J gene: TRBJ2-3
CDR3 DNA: TGCGCCAGCAGCTACAGGGGGGAGGAGGCAGATACGCAGTATTTT
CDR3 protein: CASSYRGEEADTQYF

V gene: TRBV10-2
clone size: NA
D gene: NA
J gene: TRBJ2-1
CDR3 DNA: TGCGCCAGCACCGACCCCGGGTTCATTGAGCAGTTCTTC
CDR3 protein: CASTDPGFIEQFF

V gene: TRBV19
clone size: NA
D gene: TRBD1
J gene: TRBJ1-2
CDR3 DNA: TGTGCCAGTAGTATGCCGACAGGGAGGGTCTATGGCTACACCTTC
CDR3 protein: CASSMPTGRVYGYTF

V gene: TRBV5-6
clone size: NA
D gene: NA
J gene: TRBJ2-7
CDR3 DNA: TGTGCCAGCAGCTTTAGCGGAGTCCCCGGGGAGCAGTACTTC
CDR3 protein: CASSFSGVPGEQYF

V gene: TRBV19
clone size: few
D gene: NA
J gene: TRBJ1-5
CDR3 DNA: TGTGCCAGTAGTTCCGGAAGCAATCAGCCCCAGCATTTT
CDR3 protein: CASSSGSNQPQHF

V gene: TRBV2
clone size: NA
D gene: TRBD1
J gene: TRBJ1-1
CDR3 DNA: TGTGCCAGCCTGGGGGGGACAGGGGGCGAAGCTTTCTTT
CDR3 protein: CASLGGTGGEAFF

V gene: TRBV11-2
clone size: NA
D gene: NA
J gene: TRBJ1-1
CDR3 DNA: TGTGCCAGCAGCTGGACCGGGTTGAACACTGAAGCTTTCTTT
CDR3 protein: CASSWTGLNTEAFF

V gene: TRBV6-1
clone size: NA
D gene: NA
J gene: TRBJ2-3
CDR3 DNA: TGTGCCAGCAGGAACGACTGGGGAGATACGCAGTATTTT
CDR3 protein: CASRNDWGDTQYF

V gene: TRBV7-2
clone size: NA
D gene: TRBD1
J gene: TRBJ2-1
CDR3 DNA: TGTGCCAGCAGTCAGCCGGGACAGAGTGACTACAATGAGCAGTTCTTC
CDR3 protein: CASSQPGQSDYNEQFF

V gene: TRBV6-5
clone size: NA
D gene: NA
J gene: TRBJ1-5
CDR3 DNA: TGTGCCAGCAGTCCCGTGGCCACTAGCAATCAGCCCCAGCATTTT
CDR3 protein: CASSPVATSNQPQHF

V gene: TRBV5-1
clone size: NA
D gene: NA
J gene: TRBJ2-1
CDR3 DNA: TGCGCCAGCTACCGGGCCAGAGGGGACAATGAGCAGTTCTTC
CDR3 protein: CASYRARGDNEQFF

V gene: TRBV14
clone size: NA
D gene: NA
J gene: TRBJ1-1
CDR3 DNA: TGTGCCAGCAGCCACGGGGGTTATGCATGGAACACTGAAGCTTTCTTT
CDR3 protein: CASSHGGYAWNTEAFF

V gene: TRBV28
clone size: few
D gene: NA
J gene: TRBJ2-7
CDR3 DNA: TGTGCCAGCAGAGACCATCCCTCCATGTTCTACGAGCAGTACTTC
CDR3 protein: CASRDHPSMFYEQYF

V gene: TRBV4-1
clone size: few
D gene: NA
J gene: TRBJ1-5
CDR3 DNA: TGCGCCAGCAGCCAAGATCATTTAGAGACCTCATATAGCAATCAGCCCCAGCATTTT
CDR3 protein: CASSQDHLETSYSNQPQHF

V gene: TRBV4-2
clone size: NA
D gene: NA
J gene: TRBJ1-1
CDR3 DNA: TGTGCCAGCAGCCAAGATGGGACAAGGAGCACTGAAGCTTTCTTT
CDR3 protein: CASSQDGTRSTEAFF

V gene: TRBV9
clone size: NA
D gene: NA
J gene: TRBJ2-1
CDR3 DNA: TGTGCCAGCAGCGCCGTGGGGGCGGTGCAAAATGAGCAGTTCTTC
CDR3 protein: CASSAVGAVQNEQFF

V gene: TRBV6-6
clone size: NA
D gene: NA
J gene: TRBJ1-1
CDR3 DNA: TGTGCCAGCATACCCTGGGACGGTGAAGCTTTCTTT
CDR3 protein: CASIPWDGEAFF

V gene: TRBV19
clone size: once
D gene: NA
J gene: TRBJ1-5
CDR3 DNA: TGTGCCAGTACCCCGGACGGATACTATAGCAATCAGCCCCAGCATTTT
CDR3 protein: CASTPDGYYSNQPQHF

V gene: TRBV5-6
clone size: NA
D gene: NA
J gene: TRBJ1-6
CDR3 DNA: TGTGCCAGCAGCTTGTGGGGCTCCTATAATTCACCCCTCCACTTT
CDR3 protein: CASSLWGSYNSPLHF

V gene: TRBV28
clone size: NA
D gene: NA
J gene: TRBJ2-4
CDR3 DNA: TGTGCCAGCGGGCAGGGTTTCGCCAAAAACATTCAGTACTTC
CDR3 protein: CASGQGFAKNIQYF

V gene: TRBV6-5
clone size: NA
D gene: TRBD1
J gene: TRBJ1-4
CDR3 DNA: TGTGCCAGCAGTAGTACAGGGGCGACTAATGAAAAACTGTTTTTT
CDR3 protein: CASSSTGATNEKLFF

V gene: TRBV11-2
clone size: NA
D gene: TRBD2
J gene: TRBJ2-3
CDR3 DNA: TGTGCCAGCAGCTTCCTAGCGGGGGGGCTGGATACGCAGTATTTT
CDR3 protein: CASSFLAGGLDTQYF

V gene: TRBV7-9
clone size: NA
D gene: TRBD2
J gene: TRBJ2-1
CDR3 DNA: TGTGCCAGCAGCTCTAGCGGGAGCCCCTACAATGAGCAGTTCTTC
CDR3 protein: CASSSSGSPYNEQFF

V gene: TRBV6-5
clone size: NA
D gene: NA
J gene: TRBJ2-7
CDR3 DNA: TGTGCCAGCAGTAAAGGGTGGTACGAGCAGTACTTC
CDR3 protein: CASSKGWYEQYF